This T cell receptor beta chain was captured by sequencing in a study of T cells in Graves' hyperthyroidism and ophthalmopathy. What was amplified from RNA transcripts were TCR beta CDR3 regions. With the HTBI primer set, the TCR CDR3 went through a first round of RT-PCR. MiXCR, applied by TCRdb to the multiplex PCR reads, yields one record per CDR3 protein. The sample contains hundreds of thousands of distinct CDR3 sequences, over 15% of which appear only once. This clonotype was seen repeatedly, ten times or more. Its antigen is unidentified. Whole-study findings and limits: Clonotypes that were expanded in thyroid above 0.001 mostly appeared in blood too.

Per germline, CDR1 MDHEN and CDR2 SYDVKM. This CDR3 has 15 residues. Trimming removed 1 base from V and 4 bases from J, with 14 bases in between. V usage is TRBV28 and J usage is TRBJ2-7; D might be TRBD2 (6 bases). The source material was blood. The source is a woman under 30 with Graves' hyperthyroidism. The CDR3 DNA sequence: TGTGCCAGCAGTTTATCGTCCCGGAGGGATTACGAGCAGTACTTC. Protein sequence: CASSLSSRRDYEQYF.